Listed below are T cell receptor beta chains from one sample, sequenced in a study of cytomegalovirus exposure and HLA in healthy donors. Data came from immunoSEQ multiplex PCR; TCRdb stores just in-frame clones and leaves some out. The sample lists 55,000 to 65,000 clones; roughly 77% were seen once. Sequencing input: PBMCs. These receptor sequences come from a man younger than 40 in good health and CMV-seropositive. Both conserved end residues are part of each CDR3. Each record gives: V gene, D gene, J gene, CDR3 protein, CDR3 DNA. The D gene is left open where the match is weak.

V: TRBV13
D: NA
J: TRBJ2-3
CDR3: CASSLGGGRGTDTQYF
DNA: TGTGCCAGCAGCTTAGGCGGGGGGCGGGGCACAGATACGCAGTATTTT

V: TRBV2
D: NA
J: TRBJ1-1
CDR3: CASTSTGGTEAFF
DNA: TGTGCCAGCACTTCGACAGGTGGCACTGAAGCTTTCTTT

V: TRBV27
D: TRBD1
J: TRBJ1-2
CDR3: CASSPTGGEYGYTF
DNA: TGTGCCAGCAGTCCGACAGGGGGCGAATATGGCTACACCTTC

V: TRBV7-2
D: NA
J: TRBJ1-2
CDR3: CASSLWSGGGYTF
DNA: TGTGCCAGCAGCTTATGGAGTGGCGGGGGCTACACCTTC

V: TRBV7-2
D: NA
J: TRBJ1-3
CDR3: CASSLAAFSGNTIYF
DNA: TGTGCCAGCAGCTTAGCGGCCTTCTCTGGAAACACCATATATTTT

V: TRBV27
D: TRBD1
J: TRBJ1-1
CDR3: CASGYRGAKTEAFF
DNA: TGTGCCAGCGGGTACAGGGGGGCGAAGACTGAAGCTTTCTTT

V: TRBV5-1
D: NA
J: TRBJ2-7
CDR3: CASSLSAGDYEQYF
DNA: TGCGCCAGCAGCTTGTCGGCAGGGGACTACGAGCAGTACTTC

V: TRBV6-1
D: NA
J: TRBJ1-5
CDR3: CASIETGNNQPQHF
DNA: TGTGCCAGCATCGAGACAGGAAACAATCAGCCCCAGCATTTT

V: TRBV9
D: NA
J: TRBJ1-1
CDR3: CASSIQGSMNTEAFF
DNA: TGTGCCAGCAGCATTCAGGGGAGCATGAACACTGAAGCTTTCTTT

V: TRBV2
D: NA
J: TRBJ2-5
CDR3: CASSGVSSGETQYF
DNA: TGTGCCAGCAGTGGAGTATCTAGTGGAGAGACCCAGTACTTC

V: TRBV30
D: TRBD1
J: TRBJ1-5
CDR3: CAWSVPGGAQPQHF
DNA: TGTGCCTGGAGTGTACCAGGGGGAGCCCAGCCCCAGCATTTT